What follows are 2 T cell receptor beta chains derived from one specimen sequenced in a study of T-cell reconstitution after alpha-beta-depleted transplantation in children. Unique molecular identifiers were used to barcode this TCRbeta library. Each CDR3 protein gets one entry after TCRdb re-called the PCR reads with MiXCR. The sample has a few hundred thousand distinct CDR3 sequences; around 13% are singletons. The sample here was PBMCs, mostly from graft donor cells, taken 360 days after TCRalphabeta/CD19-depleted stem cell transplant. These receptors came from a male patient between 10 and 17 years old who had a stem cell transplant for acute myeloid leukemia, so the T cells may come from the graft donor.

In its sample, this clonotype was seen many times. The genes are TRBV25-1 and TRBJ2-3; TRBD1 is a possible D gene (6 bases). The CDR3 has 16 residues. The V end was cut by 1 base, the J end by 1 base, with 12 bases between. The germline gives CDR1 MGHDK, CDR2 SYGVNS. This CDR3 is CASSELRAGGTDTQYF. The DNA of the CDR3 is TGTGCCAGCAGTGAATTACGGGCAGGGGGCACAGATACGCAGTATTTT.

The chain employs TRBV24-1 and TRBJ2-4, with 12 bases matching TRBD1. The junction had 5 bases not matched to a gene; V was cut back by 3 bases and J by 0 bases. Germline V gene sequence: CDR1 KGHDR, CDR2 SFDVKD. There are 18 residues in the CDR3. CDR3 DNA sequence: TGTGCCACCAGTGATGGGGACAGGGGGCCGATAGCCAAAAACATTCAGTACTTC. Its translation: CATSDGDRGPIAKNIQYF.